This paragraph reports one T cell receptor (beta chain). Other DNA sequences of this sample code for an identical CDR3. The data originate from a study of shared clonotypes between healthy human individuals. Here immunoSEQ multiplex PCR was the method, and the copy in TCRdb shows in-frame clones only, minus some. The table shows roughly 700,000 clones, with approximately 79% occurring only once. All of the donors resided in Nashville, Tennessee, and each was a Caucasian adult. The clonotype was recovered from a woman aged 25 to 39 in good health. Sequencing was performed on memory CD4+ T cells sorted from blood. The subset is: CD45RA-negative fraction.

CDR3 residues: CASSSGLAGSYEQYF. DNA for the CDR3: TGTGCCAGCAGTTCGGGACTAGCGGGAAGTTACGAGCAGTACTTC. V and J are TRBV7-2 and TRBJ2-7; 13 bases agree with TRBD2. Germline V CDR1 and CDR2: SGHTA, FQGNSA. The CDR3 is 15 amino acids. The J segment lost 4 bases and the V segment lost 6 bases, leaving 6 bases of the junction unmatched.